Listed here are 15 T cell receptor beta chains from one sample, sequenced in a study of T cell responses to AZD1222 COVID-19 vaccine. Libraries were prepared by immunoSEQ multiplex PCR; TCRdb keeps only in-frame clonotypes and omits some of them. The sample has under 100,000 clones; 80% to 90% are singletons. The sequencing used peripheral blood, collected on day 0 of AZD1222 vaccination. The receptors were sampled from an adult in good health.

V gene TRBV20-1 combines with J gene TRBJ2-2; TRBD2 matches 9 bases. Germline V gene sequence: CDR1 DFQATT, CDR2 SNEGSKA (reference sequence). J lost 6 bases, V lost 3 bases, and 8 bases had no gene match. The CDR3 runs to 15 residues. The CDR3 DNA reads TGCAGTGCTAGTTGGCGGAGCGGGAGGCCCGGGGAGCTGTTTTTT. Its translation is CSASWRSGRPGELFF.

The rearrangement joins TRBV9 to TRBJ2-7; TRBD2 aligns across 7 bases. The CDR3 is 14 amino acids. With V trimmed by 0 bases and J by 3 bases, 3 bases remained unmatched. In germline, CDR1 is SGDLS, CDR2 YYNGEE. CDR3 residues: CASSVGGLGYEQYF. DNA for the CDR3: TGTGCCAGCAGCGTAGGTGGACTAGGCTACGAGCAGTACTTC. Complete variable domain (other parts from reference TRBV9 and TRBJ2-7): DSGVTQTPKHLITATGQRVTLRCSPRSGDLSVYWYQQSLDQGLQFLIQYYNGEERAKGNILERFSAQQFPDLHSELNLSSLELGDSALYFCASSVGGLGYEQYFGPGTRLTVT.

V and J are TRBV28 and TRBJ2-1, with D perhaps given as TRBD1 or TRBD2 (5 bases each). V was trimmed by 3 bases and J by 3 bases, leaving 12 bases between them. The CDR3 length is 15 residues. Germline V gene lookup returns CDR1 MDHEN and CDR2 SYDVKM. The DNA of the CDR3 is TGTGCCAGCAGTTTCCTAGGGGACGACTACAATGAGCAGTTCTTC. Its translation: CASSFLGDDYNEQFF.

In its sample, this clone was seen once. The chain employs TRBV5-8 and TRBJ2-5; 13 nucleotides align to TRBD2. The CDR3 runs 16 residues. CDR1 and CDR2 (germline): SGHTS, YDEGEE. The junction had 7 bases not matched to a gene; V was cut back by 3 bases and J by 5 bases. CDR3 nucleotides: TGTGCCAGCAGCTCCGGACTAGCGGGAGTTGGGGAGACCCAGTACTTC. The encoded protein is CASSSGLAGVGETQYF.

The genes are TRBV6-6 and TRBJ2-7; TRBD2 matches at 10 bases. The germline CDR1 and CDR2 sequences are MNHNY and SVGAGI (reference sequence). The CDR3 loop spans 17 amino acids. V trimming: 5 bases; J trimming: 2 bases; junction bases outside the gene matches: 12. CDR3 nucleotide sequence: TGTGCCAGCAGTCGCTACTCAAGCGGGAGGGCCGCCTACGAGCAGTACTTC. Its translation: CASSRYSSGRAAYEQYF.

V gene TRBV28 combines with J gene TRBJ1-2; unclear D gene. Germline CDR1 MDHEN, CDR2 SYDVKM. Trimming pared 2 bases from V and 5 bases from J, leaving 12 bases between. The CDR3 covers 14 residues. The DNA for the CDR3 is TGTGCCAGCAGTTTAGTAAGAGGGCATTATGGCTACACCTTC. Its protein product is CASSLVRGHYGYTF.

The V and J genes are TRBV10-3 and TRBJ2-3; 8 bases are a match to TRBD2. Germline V gene sequence: CDR1 ENHRY, CDR2 SYGVKD. Unmatched junction bases numbered 4, after V lost 6 bases and J lost 2 bases. The CDR3 length is 14 residues. CDR3 region: CAIRRGLDTDTQYF. The CDR3 nucleotides read TGTGCCATCAGGCGGGGACTAGACACAGATACGCAGTATTTT.

The chain employs TRBV28 and TRBJ2-7; 10 bases line up with TRBD2. Unmatched junction bases numbered 7, after V lost 2 bases and J lost 12 bases. CDR1 is MDHEN and CDR2 is SYDVKM in the germline V gene. The CDR3 is 13 amino acids. The CDR3 here is CASSLASGSSPYF. The CDR3 region has the DNA TGTGCCAGCAGTTTAGCTAGCGGGAGTTCTCCGTACTTC.

The CDR3 reads CSVPRTGALNYGYTF. Written as DNA, the CDR3 is TGCAGCGTCCCACGGACAGGTGCCCTCAACTATGGCTACACCTTC. V and J are TRBV29-1 and TRBJ1-2, with TRBD1 identical over 7 bases. Germline V gives CDR1 SQVTM, CDR2 ANQGSEA. The CDR3 has 15 amino acids. V was clipped by 6 bases and J by 2 bases; unmatched bases: 12. Full variable domain (rest looked up from reference TRBV29-1 and TRBJ1-2): SAVISQKPSRDICQRGTSLTIQCQVDSQVTMMFWYRQQPGQSLTLIATANQGSEATYESGFVIDKFPISRPNLTFSTLTVSNMSPEDSSIYLCSVPRTGALNYGYTFGSGTRLTVV.

V gene TRBV30 combines with J gene TRBJ1-4; possible D gene TRBD1, 6 bases. V was shortened by 0 bases and J by 6 bases, with 14 bases between the two germline ends. The CDR3 extends over 15 amino acids. Per germline, CDR1 GTSNPN and CDR2 SVGIG (reference sequence). The CDR3 loop reads CAWSVGAGADEKLFF. The CDR3 region has the DNA TGTGCCTGGAGTGTAGGAGCGGGGGCGGATGAAAAACTGTTTTTT.

The gene calls are TRBV7-2 and TRBJ1-1; D might be TRBD1 (5 bases). The CDR3 has 14 amino acids. The germline gives CDR1 SGHTA, CDR2 FQGNSA. V was cut by 2 bases and J by 4 bases, with 11 bases left in between. The DNA of the CDR3 is TGTGCCAGCAGCTTATACCCAGGGAGCACTGAAGCTTTCTTT. Translating it yields CASSLYPGSTEAFF.

The V and J genes are TRBV3-1 (or the pseudogene TRBV3-2) and TRBJ1-4, with no clear D. V was pared by 2 bases and J by 6 bases, with 10 bases between. The CDR3 covers 14 residues. Germline-derived CDR1 and CDR2 are LGHDT and YNNKEL (reference sequence). The CDR3 region is CASSQFGRDEKLFF. The DNA for the CDR3 is TGTGCCAGCAGCCAATTCGGAAGAGATGAAAAACTGTTTTTT.

The rearrangement links TRBV30 to TRBJ1-6; D ambiguous. CDR3 length: 14 residues. Trimming stripped 5 bases from V and 0 bases from J, with 8 bases between. Germline-derived CDR1 and CDR2 are GTSNPN and SVGIG (reference sequence). The CDR3 coding sequence is TGTGCCTGGGCCTACAGCTCCTATAATTCACCCCTCCACTTT. This encodes CAWAYSSYNSPLHF.

In its sample, this clone was seen a few times. The chain couples TRBV11-2 to TRBJ1-4; D ambiguous. CDR3 size: 14 residues. Germline values: CDR1 SGHAT, CDR2 FQNNGV. Trimming took off 0 bases at V and 7 bases at J, with 9 bases between the two ends. CDR3 residues: CASSLERVSEKLFF. CDR3 sequence (DNA): TGTGCCAGCAGCTTAGAACGGGTTAGTGAAAAACTGTTTTTT.

The chain couples TRBV2 to TRBJ2-7; 8 bases are a match to TRBD1. CDR1 is SNHLY, CDR2 FYNNEI, per germline. The junction had 12 bases not matched to a gene; V was cut back by 4 bases and J by 7 bases. CDR3 length: 15 amino acids. CDR3 nucleotide sequence: TGTGCCAGCAGTGCCACCGGGACAGGATTGGGAGAGCAGTACTTC. Residues: CASSATGTGLGEQYF.